The 3 T cell receptor beta chains below come from one sample, sequenced in a study of breast tumors, draining lymph nodes, adjacent tissues. MiXCR was run by TCRdb on the multiplex PCR reads, yielding one entry per CDR3 protein. Of approximately 230,000 distinct CDR3 sequences listed, less than 35% are singletons. The lymph nodes were axillary draining lymph nodes from breast cancer patients. Input material: axillary lymph node tissue. Every receptor here comes from a female donor with breast cancer. Some clones in this sample may be carry-over from other donors' samples.

This clonotype was seen a handful of times. The chain combines TRBV20-1 with TRBJ1-1; D unresolved. Germline V lookup: CDR1 DFQATT, CDR2 SNEGSKA (reference sequence). The CDR3 is 14 amino acids. Trimming pared 0 bases from V and 6 bases from J, leaving 14 bases between. CDR3 sequence (DNA): TGCAGTGCTAGAGATGGGCTCAAAGACGCTGAAGCTTTCTTT. Its protein is CSARDGLKDAEAFF.

This clonotype was counted between two and nine times. One junction end disagrees with the germline gene, perhaps due to a read error. V usage is TRBV7-8 and J usage is TRBJ2-5, with 12 bases lining up with TRBD2. Germline CDR1 reads SGHVS; CDR2 reads FQNEAQ. The length of the CDR3 is 17 residues. The CDR3 here is CASSLGTSGIYQEPQYF. The CDR3 DNA reads TGTGCCAGCAGCTTAGGGACTAGCGGGATTTACCAAGAGCCCCAGTACTTC.

This chain joins TRBV12-3 or TRBV12-4 and TRBJ2-6; D ambiguous. CDR3 length: 13 residues. The ends were cut back, 4 bases at V and 4 bases at J, with 5 bases in the middle. CDR3 region: CASSSVGANVLTF. The CDR3 coding sequence is TGTGCCAGCAGTTCCGTGGGGGCCAACGTCCTGACTTTC.